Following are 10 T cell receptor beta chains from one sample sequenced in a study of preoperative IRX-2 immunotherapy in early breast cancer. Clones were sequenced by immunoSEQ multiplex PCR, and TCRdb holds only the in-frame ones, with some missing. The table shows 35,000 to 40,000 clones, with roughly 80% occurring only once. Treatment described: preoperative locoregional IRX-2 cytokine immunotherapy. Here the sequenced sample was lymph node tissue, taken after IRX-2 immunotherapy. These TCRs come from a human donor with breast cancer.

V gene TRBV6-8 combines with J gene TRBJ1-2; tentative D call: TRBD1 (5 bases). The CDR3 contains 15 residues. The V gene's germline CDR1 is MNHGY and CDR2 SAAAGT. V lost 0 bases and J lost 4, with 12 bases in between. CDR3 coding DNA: TGTGCCAGCAGTTACTCGGGCACGGGGGTCTATGGCTACACCTTC. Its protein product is CASSYSGTGVYGYTF.

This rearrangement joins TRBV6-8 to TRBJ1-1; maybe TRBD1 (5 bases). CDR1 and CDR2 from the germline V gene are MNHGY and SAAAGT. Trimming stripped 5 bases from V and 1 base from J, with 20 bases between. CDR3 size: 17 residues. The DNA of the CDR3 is TGTGCCAGCAGTCGTCAAAAAGGGACGGGAACGAACACTGAAGCTTTCTTT. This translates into CASSRQKGTGTNTEAFF.

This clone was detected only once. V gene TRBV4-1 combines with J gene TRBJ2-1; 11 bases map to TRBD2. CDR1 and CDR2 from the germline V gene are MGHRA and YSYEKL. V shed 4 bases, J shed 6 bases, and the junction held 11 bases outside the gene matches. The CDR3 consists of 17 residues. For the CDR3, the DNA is TGCGCCAGCAGCCCCACATGGCTAGCGGGGGGCCGCAATGAGCAGTTCTTC. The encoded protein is CASSPTWLAGGRNEQFF.

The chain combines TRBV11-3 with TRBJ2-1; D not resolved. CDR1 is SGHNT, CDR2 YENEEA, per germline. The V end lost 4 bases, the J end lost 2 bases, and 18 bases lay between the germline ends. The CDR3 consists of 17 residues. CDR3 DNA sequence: TGTGCCAGCAGCTCAAGCCACAAGGCAATAACCTACAATGAGCAGTTCTTC. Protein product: CASSSSHKAITYNEQFF.

The DNA of the CDR3 is TGCGCCAGCAGCCAAGCCGGGACTAGCATCTACGAGCAGTACTTC. Its protein product is CASSQAGTSIYEQYF. This chain links TRBV23-1 with TRBJ2-7; the match to TRBD2 covers 9 bases. Being an ORF, TRBV23-1 has a function that is uncertain. There are 15 residues in the CDR3. The trim removed 6 bases at V and 3 bases at J, leaving 9 bases unmatched.

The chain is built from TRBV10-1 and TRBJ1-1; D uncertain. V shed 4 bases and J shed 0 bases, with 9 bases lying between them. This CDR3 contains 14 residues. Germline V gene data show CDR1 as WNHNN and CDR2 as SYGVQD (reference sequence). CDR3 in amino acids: CASSAEGVNTEAFF. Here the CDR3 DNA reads TGCGCCAGCAGTGCTGAAGGAGTGAACACTGAAGCTTTCTTT.

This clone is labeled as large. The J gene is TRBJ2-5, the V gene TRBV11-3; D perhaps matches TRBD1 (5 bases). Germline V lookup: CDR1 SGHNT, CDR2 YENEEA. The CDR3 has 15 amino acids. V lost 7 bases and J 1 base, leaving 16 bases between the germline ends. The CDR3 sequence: CASTLGAQIQETQYF. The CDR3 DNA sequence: TGTGCCAGCACCCTTGGGGCCCAGATCCAAGAGACCCAGTACTTC. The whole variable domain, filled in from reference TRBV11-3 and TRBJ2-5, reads EAGVVQSPRYKIIEKKQPVAFWCNPISGHNTLYWYLQNLGQGPELLIRYENEEAVDDSQLPKDRFSAERLKGVDSTLKIQPAELGDSAVYLCASTLGAQIQETQYFGPGTRLLVL.

The CDR3 sequence: CASSVGRDTEAFF. CDR3 sequence (DNA): TGTGCCAGCAGCGTAGGACGTGACACTGAAGCTTTCTTT. The genes are TRBV9 and TRBJ1-1; no definite D call. Trimming pared 0 bases from V and 3 bases from J, leaving 6 bases between. The CDR3 contains 13 residues. Germline V CDR1 and CDR2: SGDLS, YYNGEE. The variable domain in full, with the rest retrieved from reference TRBV9 and TRBJ1-1, is DSGVTQTPKHLITATGQRVTLRCSPRSGDLSVYWYQQSLDQGLQFLIQYYNGEERAKGNILERFSAQQFPDLHSELNLSSLELGDSALYFCASSVGRDTEAFFGQGTRLTVV.

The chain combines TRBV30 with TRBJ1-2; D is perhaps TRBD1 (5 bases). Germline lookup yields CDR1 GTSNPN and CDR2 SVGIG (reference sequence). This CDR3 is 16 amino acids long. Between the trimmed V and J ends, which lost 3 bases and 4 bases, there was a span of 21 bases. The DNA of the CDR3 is TGTGCCTGGAGCGACAACACTAGACAGTACACCTATGGCTACACCTTC. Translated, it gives CAWSDNTRQYTYGYTF.

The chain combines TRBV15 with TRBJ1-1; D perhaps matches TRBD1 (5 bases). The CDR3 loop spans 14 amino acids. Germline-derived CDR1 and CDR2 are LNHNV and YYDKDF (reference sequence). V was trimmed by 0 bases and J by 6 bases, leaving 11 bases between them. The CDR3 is CATSRDRTSAEAFF. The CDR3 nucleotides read TGTGCCACCAGCAGAGATCGGACATCCGCTGAAGCTTTCTTT.